The 15 T cell receptor beta chains below all came from one sample that was sequenced in a study of cytomegalovirus exposure and HLA in healthy donors. Sequenced by immunoSEQ multiplex PCR; TCRdb stores in-frame clones only, minus some. The data contain fewer than 70,000 clones, approximately 95% of them singletons. Sequencing was performed on PBMCs. These receptors came from a woman between 18 and 30 years old in good health and CMV-seropositive.

The CDR3 loop is CASNYGTVTNYGYTF. DNA for the CDR3: TGTGCCAGCAACTACGGGACAGTGACTAACTATGGCTACACCTTC. The chain links TRBV28 to TRBJ1-2, with 7 bases identical to TRBD1. V was pared by 7 bases and J by 0 bases, with 8 bases of the junction left unmatched. This CDR3 is built from 15 residues. Per germline, CDR1 MDHEN and CDR2 SYDVKM.

The V and J genes are TRBV2 and TRBJ2-1; TRBD2 matches at 9 bases. The CDR3 has 16 amino acids. After removal of 2 bases from V and 4 bases from J, the junction contained 6 bases not matched to a gene. The V gene's germline CDR1 is SNHLY and CDR2 FYNNEI. The CDR3 nucleotides read TGTGCCAGCAGTGAACAGCGCCTAGCGGGGTACAATGAGCAGTTCTTC. Residues: CASSEQRLAGYNEQFF.

The chain recombines TRBV30 with TRBJ1-5, with 8 bases that match TRBD1. Germline V lookup: CDR1 GTSNPN, CDR2 SVGIG (reference sequence). V was clipped by 1 base and J by 5 bases; unmatched bases: 7. The CDR3 totals 15 residues. For the CDR3, the DNA is TGTGCCTGGAGTGCCGGACAGGGAGGGGATCAGCCCCAGCATTTT. This codes for CAWSAGQGGDQPQHF.

The J gene is TRBJ2-1, the V gene TRBV10-2; 9 nucleotides align to TRBD2. Germline loops: CDR1 WSHSY, CDR2 SAAADI. Germline trimming cut 10 bases from V and 3 bases from J; bases unmatched to any gene: 10. This CDR3 comprises 15 residues. CDR3 sequence: CAITSGPSLYNEQFF. In DNA, the CDR3 is TGCGCCATTACTAGCGGGCCCTCACTCTACAATGAGCAGTTCTTC.

The CDR3 bases are TGTGCCAGCAGTTACTCTAGCGGGAGCAATGAGCAGTTCTTC. Encoded protein: CASSYSSGSNEQFF. The J gene is TRBJ2-1, the V gene TRBV6-6; 9 bases align to TRBD2. Germline V gives CDR1 MNHNY, CDR2 SVGAGI (reference sequence). V gave up 0 bases and J gave up 6 bases; unmatched junction bases: 0. The CDR3 loop spans 14 amino acids.

V gene TRBV9 combines with J gene TRBJ2-2, with TRBD2 identical over 14 bases. CDR3 length: 18 residues. Germline CDR1 reads SGDLS; CDR2 reads YYNGEE. V was clipped by 3 bases and J by 0 bases; unmatched bases: 4. CDR3 nucleotides: TGTGCCAGCAGCGCTACGACTAGCGGGAGGGCGAACACCGGGGAGCTGTTTTTT. It encodes CASSATTSGRANTGELFF.

In DNA form, the CDR3 reads TGTGCCAGCAGTGCCCCCGGGACAGGGAATCCAATTGAGCAGTTCTTC. This translates into CASSAPGTGNPIEQFF. The V and J genes are TRBV28 and TRBJ2-1; 9 positions match TRBD1. This CDR3 is built from 16 residues. Trimming took 5 bases from V and 9 from J; bases not matched to a gene: 14. The germline CDR1 and CDR2 sequences are MDHEN and SYDVKM. Drawing the rest from reference TRBV28 and TRBJ2-1, the complete variable domain is DVKVTQSSRYLVKRTGEKVFLECVQDMDHENMFWYRQDPGLGLRLIYFSYDVKMKEKGDIPEGYSVSREKKERFSLILESASTNQTSMYLCASSAPGTGNPIEQFFGPGTRLTVL.

This rearrangement joins TRBV9 to TRBJ2-7; 10 nucleotides align to TRBD1. The germline gives CDR1 SGDLS, CDR2 YYNGEE. The CDR3 runs to 15 residues. J was trimmed by 4 bases and V by 2 bases; bases with no gene match: 6. The CDR3 spells CASSVADRGLYEQYF. The DNA of the CDR3 is TGTGCCAGCAGCGTGGCAGACAGGGGGCTATACGAGCAGTACTTC. Full variable domain (remainder filled in from reference TRBV9 and TRBJ2-7): DSGVTQTPKHLITATGQRVTLRCSPRSGDLSVYWYQQSLDQGLQFLIQYYNGEERAKGNILERFSAQQFPDLHSELNLSSLELGDSALYFCASSVADRGLYEQYFGPGTRLTVT.

J is TRBJ2-2 and V is TRBV4-3; TRBD1 is a possible D gene (5 bases). Trimming pared 0 bases from V and 5 bases from J, leaving 13 bases between. Germline-derived CDR1 and CDR2 are LGHNA and YSLEER. This CDR3 region has 16 residues. CDR3 residues: CASSQDPGRVTGELFF. In nucleotides, the CDR3 is TGCGCCAGCAGCCAAGACCCGGGCAGGGTGACCGGGGAGCTGTTTTTT.

The chain has TRBV19 and TRBJ2-7, with D unclear. V was pared by 3 bases and J by 2 bases, with 11 bases between. The CDR3 contains 14 residues. Germline V CDR1 and CDR2: LNHDA, SQIVND (reference sequence). CDR3 DNA: TGTGCCAGTAGTATCAGACTCTTGGCCTACGAGCAGTACTTC. Amino acids: CASSIRLLAYEQYF.

This chain links TRBV28 with TRBJ1-4; tentative D call: TRBD1 (5 bases). Germline CDR1 and CDR2: MDHEN and SYDVKM. V shed 6 bases and J shed 8 bases, with 10 bases lying between them. This CDR3 contains 12 residues. The CDR3 bases are TGTGCCAGCAGCTGGGGGAGGGAAAAACTGTTTTTT. Its protein is CASSWGREKLFF.

The chain couples TRBV18 to TRBJ1-5, with 9 bases lining up with TRBD1. Germline V CDR1 and CDR2: KGHSH, LQKENI. There are 15 residues in the CDR3. The V gene end was trimmed by 2 bases and the J gene end by 5 bases; junction bases not matched to a gene: 4. The CDR3 sequence: CASSPGDRVHQPQHF. DNA of the CDR3: TGTGCCAGCTCACCAGGGGACAGGGTTCATCAGCCCCAGCATTTT.

The DNA for the CDR3 is TGTGCCAGCAGTTTAGTTCAGGGAGGGTGGGATGAGCAGTTCTTC. Protein: CASSLVQGGWDEQFF. This chain joins TRBV27 and TRBJ2-1, with TRBD2 identical over 7 bases. Germline-derived CDR1 and CDR2 are MNHEY and SMNVEV (reference sequence). The CDR3 length is 15 residues. Losses at the gene ends were 2 bases for V and 8 bases for J; bases not matched to a gene: 9.

This sequence joins TRBV4-2 and TRBJ2-7, with D unresolved. The CDR3 consists of 13 residues. The V end was cut by 4 bases, the J end by 3 bases, with 10 bases between. Germline lookup yields CDR1 LGHNA and CDR2 YNFKEQ. CDR3 bases: TGTGCCAGCAGCCTCCAGGTCTTCTACGAGCAGTACTTC. The encoded protein is CASSLQVFYEQYF.

The J gene is TRBJ2-7, the V gene TRBV2; maybe TRBD2 (6 bases). The CDR3 is made up of 14 amino acids. Trimming pared 2 bases from V and 3 bases from J, leaving 11 bases between. Germline-derived CDR1 and CDR2 are SNHLY and FYNNEI. CDR3 DNA: TGTGCCAGCAGTGAACTGGGGGGTCGCTACGAGCAGTACTTC. This codes for CASSELGGRYEQYF.